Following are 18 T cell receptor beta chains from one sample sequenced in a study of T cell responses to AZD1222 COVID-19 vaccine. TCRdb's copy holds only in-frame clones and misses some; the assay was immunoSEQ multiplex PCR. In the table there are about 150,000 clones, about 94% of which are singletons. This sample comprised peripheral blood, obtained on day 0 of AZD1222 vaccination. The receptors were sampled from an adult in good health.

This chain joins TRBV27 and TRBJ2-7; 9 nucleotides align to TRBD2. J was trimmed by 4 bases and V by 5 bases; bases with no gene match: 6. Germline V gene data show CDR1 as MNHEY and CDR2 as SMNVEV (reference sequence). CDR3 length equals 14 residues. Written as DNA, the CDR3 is TGTGCCAGCAGTATTAGCGGGAGTGGGTACGAGCAGTACTTC. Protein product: CASSISGSGYEQYF.

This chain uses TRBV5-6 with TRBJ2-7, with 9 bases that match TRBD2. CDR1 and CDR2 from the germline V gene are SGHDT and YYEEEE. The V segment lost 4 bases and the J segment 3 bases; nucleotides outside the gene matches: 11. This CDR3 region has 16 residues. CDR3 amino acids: CASSTHLAGRFYEQYF. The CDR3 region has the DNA TGTGCCAGCAGCACCCATCTAGCGGGGCGATTCTACGAGCAGTACTTC.

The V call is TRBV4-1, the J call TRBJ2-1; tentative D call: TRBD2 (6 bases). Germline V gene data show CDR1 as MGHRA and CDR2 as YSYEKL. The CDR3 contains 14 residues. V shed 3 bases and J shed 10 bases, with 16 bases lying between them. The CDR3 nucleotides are TGCGCCAGCAGCCATAAGATGTGGCTAGCGGAGCAGTTCTTC. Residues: CASSHKMWLAEQFF.

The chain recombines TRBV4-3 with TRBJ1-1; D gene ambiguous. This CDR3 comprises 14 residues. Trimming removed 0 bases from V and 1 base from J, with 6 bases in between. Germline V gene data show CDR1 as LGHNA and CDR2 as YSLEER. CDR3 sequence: CASSQDPKNTEAFF. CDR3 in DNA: TGCGCCAGCAGCCAAGATCCTAAGAACACTGAAGCTTTCTTT.

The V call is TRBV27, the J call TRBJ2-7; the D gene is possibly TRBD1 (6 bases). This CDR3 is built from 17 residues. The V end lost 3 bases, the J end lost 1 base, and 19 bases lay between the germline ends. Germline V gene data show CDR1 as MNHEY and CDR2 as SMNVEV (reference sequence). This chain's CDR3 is CASSFAGVKSGSYEQYF. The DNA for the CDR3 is TGTGCCAGCAGTTTCGCAGGGGTCAAGTCGGGATCCTACGAGCAGTACTTC.

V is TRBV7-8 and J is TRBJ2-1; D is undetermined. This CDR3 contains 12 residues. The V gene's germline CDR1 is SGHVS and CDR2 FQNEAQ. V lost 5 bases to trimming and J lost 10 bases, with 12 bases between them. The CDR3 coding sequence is TGTGCCAGCAGCCCCCTAGTTGGCGAGCAGTTCTTC. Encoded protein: CASSPLVGEQFF.

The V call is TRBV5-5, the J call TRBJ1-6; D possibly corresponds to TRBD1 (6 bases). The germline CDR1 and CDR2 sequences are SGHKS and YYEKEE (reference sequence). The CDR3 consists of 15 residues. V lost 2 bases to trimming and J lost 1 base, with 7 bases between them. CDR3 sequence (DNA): TGTGCCAGCAGCTTAGGGGGGTCCTATAATTCACCCCTCCACTTT. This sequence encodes CASSLGGSYNSPLHF.

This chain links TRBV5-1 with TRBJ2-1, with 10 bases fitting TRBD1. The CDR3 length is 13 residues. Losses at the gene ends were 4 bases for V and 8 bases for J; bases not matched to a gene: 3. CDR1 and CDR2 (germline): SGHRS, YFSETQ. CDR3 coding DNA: TGCGCCAGCAGCAGGGACAGGGGAGATGAGCAGTTCTTC. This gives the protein CASSRDRGDEQFF.

The CDR3 sequence: CASSFPGQLLETQYF. CDR3 in DNA: TGTGCCAGCAGTTTTCCGGGACAGTTATTAGAGACCCAGTACTTC. This rearrangement joins TRBV28 to TRBJ2-5; TRBD1 matches at 7 bases. CDR3 length: 15 amino acids. The junction had 8 bases not matched to a gene; V was cut back by 3 bases and J by 4 bases. Looked up from germline, CDR1 is MDHEN and CDR2 is SYDVKM.

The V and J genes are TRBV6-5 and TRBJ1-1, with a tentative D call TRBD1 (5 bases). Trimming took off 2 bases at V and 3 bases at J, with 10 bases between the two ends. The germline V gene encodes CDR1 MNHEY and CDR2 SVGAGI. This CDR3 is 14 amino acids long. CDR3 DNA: TGTGCCAGCAGTTACAGGGAAGGGGACACTGAAGCTTTCTTT. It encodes CASSYREGDTEAFF.

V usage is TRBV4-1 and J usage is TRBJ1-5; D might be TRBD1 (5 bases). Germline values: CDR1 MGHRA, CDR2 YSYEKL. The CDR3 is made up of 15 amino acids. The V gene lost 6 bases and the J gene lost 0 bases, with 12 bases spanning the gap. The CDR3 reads CASRDSINSNQPQHF. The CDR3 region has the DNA TGCGCCAGCAGAGACAGCATTAATAGCAATCAGCCCCAGCATTTT.

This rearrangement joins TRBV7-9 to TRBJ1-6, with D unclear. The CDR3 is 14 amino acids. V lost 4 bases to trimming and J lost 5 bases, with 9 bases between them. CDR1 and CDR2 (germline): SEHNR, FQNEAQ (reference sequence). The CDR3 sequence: CASSSKANNSPLHF. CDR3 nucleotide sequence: TGTGCCAGCAGCTCTAAGGCGAATAATTCACCCCTCCACTTT.

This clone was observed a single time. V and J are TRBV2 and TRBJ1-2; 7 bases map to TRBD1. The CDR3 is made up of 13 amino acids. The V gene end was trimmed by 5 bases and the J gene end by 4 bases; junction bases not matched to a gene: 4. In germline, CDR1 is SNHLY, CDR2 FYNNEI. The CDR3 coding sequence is TGTGCCAGCAGTCGGGACAGCTTCTATGGCTACACCTTC. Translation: CASSRDSFYGYTF.

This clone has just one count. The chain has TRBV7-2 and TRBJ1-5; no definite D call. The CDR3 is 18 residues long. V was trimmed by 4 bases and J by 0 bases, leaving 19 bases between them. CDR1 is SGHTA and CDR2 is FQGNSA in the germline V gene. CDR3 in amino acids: CASSYREAADYSNQPQHF. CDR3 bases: TGTGCCAGCAGCTATCGGGAGGCAGCAGATTATAGCAATCAGCCCCAGCATTTT.

The CDR3 spells CASGTGSYNEQFF. CDR3 coding DNA: TGTGCCAGCGGGACAGGCTCCTACAATGAGCAGTTCTTC. This chain connects TRBV27 to TRBJ2-1; 8 bases are a match to TRBD1. This CDR3 has 13 residues. Germline V gene data show CDR1 as MNHEY and CDR2 as SMNVEV (reference sequence). Trimming at V came to 8 bases and at J to 0 bases, leaving 0 bases not matched to a gene.

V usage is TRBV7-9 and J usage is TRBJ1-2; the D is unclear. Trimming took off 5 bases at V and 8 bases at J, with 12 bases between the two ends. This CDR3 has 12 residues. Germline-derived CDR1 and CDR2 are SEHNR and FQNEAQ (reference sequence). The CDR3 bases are TGTGCCAGCAGCCTCTCGGAGGGAGGCTACACCTTC. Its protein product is CASSLSEGGYTF.

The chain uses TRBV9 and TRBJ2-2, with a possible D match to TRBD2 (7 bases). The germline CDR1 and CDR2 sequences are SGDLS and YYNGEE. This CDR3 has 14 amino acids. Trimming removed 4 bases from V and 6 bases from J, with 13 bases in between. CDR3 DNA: TGTGCCAGCAGCTCCGTGGGGGGGCCCGGGGAGCTGTTTTTT. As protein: CASSSVGGPGELFF.

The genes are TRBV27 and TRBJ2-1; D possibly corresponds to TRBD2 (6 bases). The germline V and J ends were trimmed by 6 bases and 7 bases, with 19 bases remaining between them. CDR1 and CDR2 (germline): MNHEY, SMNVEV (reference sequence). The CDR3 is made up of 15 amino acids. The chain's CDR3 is CASSPGTQDWNEQFF. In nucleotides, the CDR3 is TGTGCCAGCAGCCCCGGGACTCAGGACTGGAATGAGCAGTTCTTC.